The T cell receptor beta chain under discussion was sequenced for a study of T cells in Graves' hyperthyroidism and ophthalmopathy. This clonotype came up many times. Amplified TCR beta CDR3 regions derived from RNA transcripts. HTBI primers were employed in a first-round RT-PCR of the TCR CDR3. TCRdb processed the multiplex PCR reads anew with MiXCR; each CDR3 protein has one entry. The table includes more than 500,000 distinct CDR3 sequences, 15% to 20% detected once. Aged 18 to 65, the patients had hyperthyroidism that was newly diagnosed and had lasted under 2 months. The study based diagnoses on clinical symptoms, serum thyroxine and TRAb, thyroid ultrasound and orbital computed tomography. This CDR3 spans 12 amino acids. The V gene's germline CDR1 is MDHEN and CDR2 SYDVKM. The V end lost 5 bases, the J end lost 9 bases, and 10 bases lay between the germline ends.

The V gene is TRBV28, the J gene TRBJ2-2; D call uncertain. Material: blood. This receptor was identified in a woman aged 25 to 39 with Graves' hyperthyroidism. As DNA, the CDR3 is TGTGCCAGCAGTCTCCTATTAAGGGAGCTGTTTTTT. Residues: CASSLLLRELFF. The full variable domain, rest sourced from reference TRBV28 and TRBJ2-2, is DVKVTQSSRYLVKRTGEKVFLECVQDMDHENMFWYRQDPGLGLRLIYFSYDVKMKEKGDIPEGYSVSREKKERFSLILESASTNQTSMYLCASSLLLRELFFGEGSRLTVL.